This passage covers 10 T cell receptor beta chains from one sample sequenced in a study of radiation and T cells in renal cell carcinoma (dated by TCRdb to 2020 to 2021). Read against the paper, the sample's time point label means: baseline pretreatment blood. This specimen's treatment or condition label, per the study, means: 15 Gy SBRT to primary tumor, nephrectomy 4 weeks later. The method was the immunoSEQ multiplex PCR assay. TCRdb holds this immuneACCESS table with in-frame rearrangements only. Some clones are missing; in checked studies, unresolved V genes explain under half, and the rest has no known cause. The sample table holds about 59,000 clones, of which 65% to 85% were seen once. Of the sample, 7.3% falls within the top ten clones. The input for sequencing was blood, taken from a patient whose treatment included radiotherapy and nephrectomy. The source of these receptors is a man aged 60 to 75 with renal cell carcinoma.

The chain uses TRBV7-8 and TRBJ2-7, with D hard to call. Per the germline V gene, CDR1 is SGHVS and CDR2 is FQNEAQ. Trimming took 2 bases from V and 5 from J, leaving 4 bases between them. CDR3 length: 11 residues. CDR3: CASSLRNEQYF. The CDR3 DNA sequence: TGTGCCAGCAGCTTACGGAACGAGCAGTACTTC.

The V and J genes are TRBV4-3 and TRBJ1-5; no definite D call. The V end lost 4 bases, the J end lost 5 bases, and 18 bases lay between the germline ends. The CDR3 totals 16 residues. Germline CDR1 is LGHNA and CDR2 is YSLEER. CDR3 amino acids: CASSLYRGSLDQPQHF. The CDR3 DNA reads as TGCGCCAGCAGCCTGTACAGAGGGAGCCTCGATCAGCCCCAGCATTTT.

The CDR3 DNA is TGCGCCAGCAGCCACCTAACGACAGATACGCAGTATTTT. It codes for CASSHLTTDTQYF. The chain couples TRBV4-3 to TRBJ2-3; D remains unclear. Trimming cost V 3 bases and J 3 bases, with 7 bases left between them. The CDR3 loop spans 13 amino acids. Germline values: CDR1 LGHNA, CDR2 YSLEER.

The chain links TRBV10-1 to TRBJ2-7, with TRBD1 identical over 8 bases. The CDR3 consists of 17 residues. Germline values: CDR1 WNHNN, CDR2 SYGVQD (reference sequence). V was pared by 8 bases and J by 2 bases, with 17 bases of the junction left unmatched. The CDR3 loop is CASLIPIKTGETYEQYV. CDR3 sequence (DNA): TGCGCCAGCCTCATACCGATAAAGACAGGGGAAACCTACGAGCAGTACGTC.

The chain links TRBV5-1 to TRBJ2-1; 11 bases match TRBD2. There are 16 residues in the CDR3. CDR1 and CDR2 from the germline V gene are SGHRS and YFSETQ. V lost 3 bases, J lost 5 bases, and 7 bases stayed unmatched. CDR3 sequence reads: CASSSPILAGDNEQFF. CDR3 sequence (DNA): TGCGCCAGCAGCTCTCCGATACTAGCGGGGGACAATGAGCAGTTCTTC.

CDR3 DNA sequence: TGTGCCAGCAGCTTAGAGGCGGACCTAGCCAAAAACATTCAGTACTTC. This gives the protein CASSLEADLAKNIQYF. The chain employs TRBV7-6 and TRBJ2-4; D unclear. The CDR3 is 16 residues long. The ends were cut back, 1 base at V and 0 bases at J, with 10 bases in the middle. Per germline, CDR1 SGHVS and CDR2 FNYEAQ. The full variable domain, in which reference TRBV7-6 and TRBJ2-4 provide the parts outside the CDR3, is GAGVSQSPRYKVTKRGQDVALRCDPISGHVSLYWYRQALGQGPEFLTYFNYEAQQDKSGLPNDRFSAERPEGSISTLTIQRTEQRDSAMYRCASSLEADLAKNIQYFGAGTRLSVL.

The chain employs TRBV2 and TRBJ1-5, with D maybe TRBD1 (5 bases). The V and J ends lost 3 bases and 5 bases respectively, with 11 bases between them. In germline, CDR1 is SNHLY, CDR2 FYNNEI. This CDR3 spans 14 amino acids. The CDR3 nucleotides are TGTGCCAGCAGTGATATACAGGTCTATCAGCCCCAGCATTTT. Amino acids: CASSDIQVYQPQHF.

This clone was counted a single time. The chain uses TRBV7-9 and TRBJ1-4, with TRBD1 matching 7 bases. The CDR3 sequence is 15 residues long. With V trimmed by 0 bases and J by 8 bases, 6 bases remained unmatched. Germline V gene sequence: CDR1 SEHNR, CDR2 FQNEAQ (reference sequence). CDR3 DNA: TGTGCCAGCAGCTTAGCGACAGGGAGGATCGAAAAACTGTTTTTT. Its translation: CASSLATGRIEKLFF.

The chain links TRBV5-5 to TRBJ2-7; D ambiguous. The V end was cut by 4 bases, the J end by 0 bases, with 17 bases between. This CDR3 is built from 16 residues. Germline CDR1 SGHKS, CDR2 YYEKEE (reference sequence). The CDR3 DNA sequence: TGTGCCAGCAGCCCATGGGAACAGAGGAGCTCCTACGAGCAGTACGTC. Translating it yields CASSPWEQRSSYEQYV.

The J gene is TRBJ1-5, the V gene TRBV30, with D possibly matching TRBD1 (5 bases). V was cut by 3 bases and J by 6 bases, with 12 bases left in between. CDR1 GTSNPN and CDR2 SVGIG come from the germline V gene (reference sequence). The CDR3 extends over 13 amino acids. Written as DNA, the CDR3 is TGTGCCTGGAGCACTGAGGGGTTTCAGCCCCAGCATTTT. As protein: CAWSTEGFQPQHF. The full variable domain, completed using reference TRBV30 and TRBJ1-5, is SQTIHQWPATLVQPVGSPLSLECTVEGTSNPNLYWYRQAAGRGLQLLFYSVGIGQISSEVPQNLSASRPQDRQFILSSKKLLLSDSGFYLCAWSTEGFQPQHFGDGTRLSIL.